The 15 T cell receptor beta chains below come from one sample, sequenced in a study of T cell responses to AZD1222 COVID-19 vaccine. The repertoire was sequenced with immunoSEQ multiplex PCR; TCRdb's copy has only in-frame clones and lacks some. The table shows 100,000 to 150,000 clones, with approximately 91% occurring only once. The sequencing used peripheral blood, collected 28 days after the second AZD1222 dose. The receptors derive from an adult who received the AZD1222 COVID-19 vaccine.

The rearrangement uses TRBV13 and TRBJ2-1; D tentatively fits TRBD1 or TRBD2 (7 bases each). The CDR3 is 13 amino acids. The ends were cut back, 5 bases at V and 9 bases at J, with 14 bases in the middle. Germline CDR1 PRHDT, CDR2 FYEKMQ (reference sequence). The CDR3 loop reads CASSLDREGEQFF. Here the CDR3 DNA reads TGTGCCAGCAGCCTCGACAGGGAGGGTGAGCAGTTCTTC.

The rearrangement joins TRBV28 to TRBJ2-6; 7 bases line up with TRBD1. The V segment lost 5 bases and the J segment 4 bases; nucleotides outside the gene matches: 5. Germline CDR1 reads MDHEN; CDR2 reads SYDVKM. The length of the CDR3 is 15 residues. CDR3: CASSITGAGANVLTF. The CDR3 DNA reads TGTGCCAGCAGTATTACAGGGGCGGGGGCCAACGTCCTGACTTTC.

J is TRBJ1-5 and V is TRBV19; D perhaps matches TRBD1 (5 bases). V was clipped by 0 bases and J by 4 bases, with 7 bases between them. Germline CDR1 is LNHDA and CDR2 is SQIVND (reference sequence). This CDR3 comprises 14 residues. This chain's CDR3 is CASSIETVNQPQHF. The CDR3, as DNA: TGTGCCAGTAGTATAGAGACAGTGAATCAGCCCCAGCATTTT.

The rearrangement joins TRBV5-1 to TRBJ2-5; tentative D call: TRBD2 (6 bases). Trimming stripped 4 bases from V and 2 bases from J, with 12 bases between. Germline loops: CDR1 SGHRS, CDR2 YFSETQ. The CDR3 totals 14 residues. The CDR3 region has the DNA TGCGCCAGCAGCGGCGGGACTTTACAAGAGACCCAGTACTTC. Translating gives CASSGGTLQETQYF.

Only a few counts were recorded for this clone. The V call is TRBV10-3, the J call TRBJ1-4, with D unresolved. This CDR3 has 13 residues. Trimming pared 10 bases from V and 7 bases from J, leaving 16 bases between. Germline loops: CDR1 ENHRY, CDR2 SYGVKD. The CDR3 region is CATAGRDIEKLFF. Here the CDR3 DNA reads TGTGCCACCGCCGGAAGGGATATTGAAAAACTGTTTTTT.

The V gene is TRBV6-5, the J gene TRBJ2-2; no reliable D call. The germline V gene encodes CDR1 MNHEY and CDR2 SVGAGI. V lost 5 bases and J 3 bases, leaving 7 bases between the germline ends. CDR3 length: 13 amino acids. In DNA, the CDR3 is TGTGCCAGCAGTACCCCAGACACCGGGGAGCTGTTTTTT. It codes for CASSTPDTGELFF.

This chain connects TRBV27 to TRBJ2-3; TRBD2 aligns across 7 bases. The CDR3 covers 16 residues. J lost 0 bases, V lost 5 bases, and 8 bases had no gene match. Germline values: CDR1 MNHEY, CDR2 SMNVEV (reference sequence). For the CDR3, the DNA is TGTGCCAGCAGTCATCGGGAGCGGGGTAGCACAGATACGCAGTATTTT. Translating it yields CASSHRERGSTDTQYF.

The rearrangement links TRBV6-5 to TRBJ2-1; 9 bases fit TRBD2. The CDR3 is 16 amino acids. The ends lost 4 bases at V and 6 bases at J; junction bases unmatched: 10. The V gene's germline CDR1 is MNHEY and CDR2 SVGAGI. The CDR3 DNA follows: TGTGCCAGCAGTTCTCCCGGGACTAGCTTATTCAATGAGCAGTTCTTC. This translates into CASSSPGTSLFNEQFF.

The rearrangement links TRBV19 to TRBJ1-5; D unclear. V dropped 2 bases and J dropped 4 bases, with 9 bases sitting between them. The CDR3 is made up of 14 amino acids. Germline V lookup: CDR1 LNHDA, CDR2 SQIVND (reference sequence). CDR3 region: CASSIIGQNQPQHF. CDR3 in DNA: TGTGCCAGTAGTATAATCGGGCAGAATCAGCCCCAGCATTTT.

This clone was seen a handful of times. The chain recombines TRBV6-1 with TRBJ2-2, with no clear D. The germline V gene has CDR1 MNHNS and CDR2 SASEGT. This CDR3 has 15 residues. Trimming pared 1 base from V and 4 bases from J, leaving 10 bases between. CDR3 region: CASSEGEGSTGELFF. CDR3 nucleotides: TGTGCCAGCAGTGAAGGGGAAGGGTCCACCGGGGAGCTGTTTTTT.

The rearrangement links TRBV6-6 to TRBJ1-6, with 10 bases matching TRBD1. Per the germline V gene, CDR1 is MNHNY and CDR2 is SVGAGI (reference sequence). Unmatched junction bases numbered 10, after V lost 5 bases and J lost 0 bases. There are 19 residues in the CDR3. The CDR3 DNA reads TGTGCCAGCAGTCGGGACAGGGGATCTACTTACTCCTATAATTCACCCCTCCACTTT. Protein sequence: CASSRDRGSTYSYNSPLHF.

CDR3 nucleotide sequence: TGTGCCAGCAGTTTACGGCAGGGACTCTACGAGCAGTACTTC. It specifies CASSLRQGLYEQYF. This sequence joins TRBV28 and TRBJ2-7, with a possible D match to TRBD2 (6 bases). This CDR3 contains 14 residues. Germline V CDR1 and CDR2: MDHEN, SYDVKM. Trimming pared 2 bases from V and 3 bases from J, leaving 11 bases between.

This clone has just one count. The J gene is TRBJ2-7, the V gene TRBV10-1; 7 positions match TRBD2. Unmatched junction bases numbered 10, after V lost 4 bases and J lost 4 bases. Germline V gives CDR1 WNHNN, CDR2 SYGVQD (reference sequence). The CDR3 totals 15 residues. DNA for the CDR3: TGCGCCAGCAGTGGGTTTTTGCGGGAGTTTTACGAGCAGTACTTC. Protein: CASSGFLREFYEQYF.

The genes are TRBV3-1 (or the pseudogene TRBV3-2) and TRBJ2-7, with D possibly being TRBD2 (5 bases). This CDR3 is 12 amino acids long. Trimming removed 5 bases at V and 7 bases at J, with 12 bases between. Per the germline V gene, CDR1 is LGHDT and CDR2 is YNNKEL (reference sequence). CDR3: CASSFGPGEQYF. The DNA for the CDR3 is TGTGCCAGCAGCTTTGGACCGGGAGAGCAGTACTTC.

V is TRBV10-3 and J is TRBJ2-3; maybe TRBD1 (5 bases). CDR1 is ENHRY and CDR2 is SYGVKD in the germline V gene. The CDR3 has 15 residues. Trimming pared 10 bases from V and 1 base from J, leaving 18 bases between. The DNA for the CDR3 is TGTGCCACCATGGCGCTTGGGGCAGGCACAGATACGCAGTATTTT. This encodes CATMALGAGTDTQYF.